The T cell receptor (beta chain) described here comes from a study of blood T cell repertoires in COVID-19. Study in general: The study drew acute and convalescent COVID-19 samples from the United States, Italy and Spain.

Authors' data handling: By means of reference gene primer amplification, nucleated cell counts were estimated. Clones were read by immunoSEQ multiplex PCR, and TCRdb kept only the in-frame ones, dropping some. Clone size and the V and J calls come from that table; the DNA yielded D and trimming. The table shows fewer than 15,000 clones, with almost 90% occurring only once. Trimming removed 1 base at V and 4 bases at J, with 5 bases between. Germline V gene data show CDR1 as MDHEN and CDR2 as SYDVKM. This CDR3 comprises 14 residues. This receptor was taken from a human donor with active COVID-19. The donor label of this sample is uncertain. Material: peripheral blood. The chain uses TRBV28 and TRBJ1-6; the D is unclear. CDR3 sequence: CASSLSGYNSPLHF. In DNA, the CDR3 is TGTGCCAGCAGTTTATCGGGGTATAATTCACCCCTCCACTTT.